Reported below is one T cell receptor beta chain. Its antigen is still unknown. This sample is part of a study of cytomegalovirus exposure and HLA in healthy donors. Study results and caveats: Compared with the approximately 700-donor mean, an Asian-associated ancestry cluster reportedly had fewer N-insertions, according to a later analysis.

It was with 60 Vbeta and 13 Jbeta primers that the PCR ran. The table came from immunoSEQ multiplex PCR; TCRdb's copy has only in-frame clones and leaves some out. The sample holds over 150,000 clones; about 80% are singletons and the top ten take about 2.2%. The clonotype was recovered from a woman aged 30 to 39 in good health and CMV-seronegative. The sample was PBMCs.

CDR3 nucleotide sequence: TGTGCCTGGAGTTTCCGGTTTGGTGGCTACACCTTC. Residues: CAWSFRFGGYTF. The chain joins TRBV30 to TRBJ1-2; no clear D. This CDR3 spans 12 amino acids. Germline values: CDR1 GTSNPN, CDR2 SVGIG (reference sequence). Trimming left V 2 bases short and J 7 bases short, with 11 bases between. Full variable domain (outside the CDR3, taken from reference TRBV30 and TRBJ1-2): SQTIHQWPATLVQPVGSPLSLECTVEGTSNPNLYWYRQAAGRGLQLLFYSVGIGQISSEVPQNLSASRPQDRQFILSSKKLLLSDSGFYLCAWSFRFGGYTFGSGTRLTVV.